This T cell receptor (beta chain) was found in a study of cytomegalovirus exposure and HLA in healthy donors. Study results and limitations: A later analysis by the authors found several of the most significant clusters apparently linked to common viral pathogens.

For this clone: Its antigen is unidentified. Because the CDR3 is missing its conserved closing phenylalanine or tryptophan, this is likely a read error.

The germline CDR1 and CDR2 sequences are MNHNS and SASEGT. Trimming cost V 4 bases and J 7 bases; bases outside gene matches: 6. This CDR3 has 14 residues. Primers: 60 Vbeta forward and 13 Jbeta reverse. Profiling relied on immunoSEQ multiplex PCR, and the TCRdb table lists in-frame clones only, not all of them. Counted here are some 150,000 clones, under 10% occurring once; the ten biggest clones make up roughly 6.4%. This sequence originates from a woman in her 40s in good health and CMV-seropositive. The source material was PBMCs. The chain combines TRBV6-1 with TRBJ1-4; 7 nucleotides agree with TRBD1. The chain's CDR3 is CASSGTGASEKLFV. In nucleotides, the CDR3 is TGTGCCAGCAGTGGAACAGGGGCGAGTGAAAAACTGTTTGTT.